Listed below are T cell receptor beta chains from one sample, sequenced in a study of blood T cell repertoires in COVID-19. TCRdb keeps only in-frame clones here, not all; method: immunoSEQ multiplex PCR. Among under 300,000 clones, roughly nine tenths were seen once, and the ten largest hold 1.9%. Material: PBMCs or T cells enriched from blood (not recorded which). These TCRs come from a woman aged 55-69 years who had recovered from COVID-19. Each CDR3 is given with its conserved first and last residue. A D gene is named only where the DNA matches it firmly. Clone size is stated in some rows and not others, as once, few, many or a class when expanded.

V	J	size	D	CDR3	DNA
TRBV5-5	TRBJ2-5	-	TRBD2	CASLGLAGEETQYF	TGTGCCAGCTTGGGACTAGCGGGAGAGGAGACCCAGTACTTC
TRBV2	TRBJ1-1	-	-	CASSAGRGTEAFF	TGTGCCAGCAGTGCCGGAAGGGGCACTGAAGCTTTCTTT
TRBV2	TRBJ2-7	few	TRBD1	CAAQGASSYEQYF	TGTGCCGCCCAGGGGGCGAGCTCCTACGAGCAGTACTTC
TRBV19	TRBJ2-7	once	-	CASSPRWGGFYEQYF	TGTGCCAGTAGTCCCCGTTGGGGAGGTTTCTACGAGCAGTACTTC
TRBV7-3	TRBJ2-1	-	-	CASSKGGTAIYNEQFF	TGTGCCAGCAGCAAAGGCGGGACAGCTATTTACAATGAGCAGTTCTTC
TRBV4-2	TRBJ2-1	-	TRBD2	CASSQVPSGNEQFF	TGTGCCAGCAGCCAAGTTCCTAGCGGCAATGAGCAGTTCTTC
TRBV14	TRBJ2-2	-	TRBD2	CASMRRGGLSTGELFF	TGTGCCAGCATGAGGCGGGGGGGCCTCAGCACCGGGGAGCTGTTTTTT
TRBV2	TRBJ2-5	-	-	CASRGQGAGWETQYF	TGTGCCAGCAGGGGACAAGGGGCAGGGTGGGAGACCCAGTACTTC
TRBV7-6	TRBJ2-5	-	TRBD2	CASRPPSGGAFYETQYF	TGTGCCAGCAGACCACCTAGCGGGGGGGCCTTTTATGAGACCCAGTACTTC
TRBV11-1	TRBJ1-1	-	-	CASSPGFGTEAFF	TGTGCCAGCAGCCCGGGGTTCGGGACTGAAGCTTTCTTT
TRBV5-4	TRBJ2-3	few	TRBD2	CASSSLLAGDTQYF	TGTGCCAGCAGCAGCTTGCTAGCGGGAGATACGCAGTATTTT
TRBV28	TRBJ1-6	-	-	CASSSEGSPLHF	TGTGCCAGCAGTTCCGAGGGTTCACCCCTCCACTTT
TRBV5-1	TRBJ2-5	-	-	CASSLAPPFRETQYF	TGCGCCAGCAGCTTGGCCCCGCCGTTCAGGGAGACCCAGTACTTC
TRBV5-1	TRBJ2-3	-	TRBD2	CASSPLAGPGTDTQYF	TGCGCCAGCAGCCCTCTAGCGGGACCCGGCACAGATACGCAGTATTTT
TRBV29-1	TRBJ2-1	once	-	CSVEKGANEQFF	TGCAGCGTTGAGAAAGGGGCCAATGAGCAGTTCTTC
TRBV30	TRBJ1-6	once	-	CAWTYSTGGYNSPLHF	TGTGCCTGGACGTACTCCACCGGAGGCTATAATTCACCCCTCCACTTT
TRBV3-1/TRBV3-2	TRBJ1-4	-	-	CASSQGGRLNEKLFF	TGTGCCAGCAGCCAGGGAGGACGGCTTAATGAAAAACTGTTTTTT
TRBV6-5	TRBJ1-2	-	TRBD1	CASSYSTGVYGYTF	TGTGCCAGCAGTTATTCGACAGGGGTCTATGGCTACACCTTC
TRBV15	TRBJ1-1	-	-	CATSPRTVGTEAFF	TGTGCCACCAGCCCTAGGACAGTCGGCACTGAAGCTTTCTTT
TRBV10-3	TRBJ1-2	-	TRBD1	CAISEFPQGDGYTF	TGTGCCATCAGTGAGTTTCCCCAGGGGGACGGCTACACCTTC
TRBV2	TRBJ1-4	-	TRBD1	CAGARDRANEKLFF	TGTGCCGGGGCCCGGGACAGGGCTAATGAAAAACTGTTTTTT
TRBV6-4	TRBJ2-2	-	-	CASSDLESTGELFF	TGTGCCAGCAGTGATCTAGAGTCCACCGGGGAGCTGTTTTTT
TRBV4-2	TRBJ2-6	-	-	CASSQTQGSGANVLTF	TGTGCCAGCAGCCAAACTCAGGGTTCTGGGGCCAACGTCCTGACTTTC
TRBV19	TRBJ2-1	-	TRBD1	CASSIGQGAGNEQFF	TGTGCCAGTAGTATCGGACAGGGGGCGGGAAATGAGCAGTTCTTC
TRBV3-1/TRBV3-2	TRBJ2-2	-	TRBD1	CASSPRDRGVFGELFF	TGTGCCAGCAGCCCCCGGGACAGGGGGGTTTTTGGGGAGCTGTTTTTT
TRBV5-1	TRBJ2-5	-	-	CASTETGAKQETQYF	TGCGCCAGCACCGAGACAGGAGCAAAACAAGAGACCCAGTACTTC
TRBV7-9	TRBJ2-3	few	-	CASNALRDTGTDTQYF	TGTGCCAGCAACGCCCTCCGGGACACCGGCACAGATACGCAGTATTTT
TRBV7-6	TRBJ1-2	-	TRBD1	CASSLLSGGGQESFGYTF	TGTGCCAGCAGCTTACTCTCTGGGGGGGGACAGGAAAGTTTTGGCTACACCTTC
TRBV28	TRBJ2-1	-	-	CASQTDWSYGEQFF	TGTGCCAGCCAGACGGACTGGTCGTATGGTGAGCAGTTCTTC
TRBV28	TRBJ1-2	-	TRBD1	CASSPGQGGNYGYTF	TGTGCCAGCAGTCCAGGACAGGGAGGTAACTATGGCTACACCTTC
TRBV11-2	TRBJ1-4	-	-	CASSPDGGFNEKLFF	TGTGCCAGCAGCCCTGATGGGGGCTTTAATGAAAAACTGTTTTTT
TRBV3-1/TRBV3-2	TRBJ2-2	-	-	CASSPLGEVNTGELFF	TGTGCCAGCAGCCCCTTAGGAGAGGTTAACACCGGGGAGCTGTTTTTT
TRBV7-9	TRBJ2-1	-	-	CASSSSKVATANEQFF	TGTGCCAGCAGCTCGTCGAAGGTAGCGACGGCCAATGAGCAGTTCTTC
TRBV28	TRBJ2-5	-	-	CASSLRDQEGTQYF	TGTGCCAGCAGTCTCCGAGATCAAGAGGGGACCCAGTACTTC
TRBV24-1	TRBJ1-4	-	TRBD1	CATSDRDREGPTNEKLFF	TGTGCCACCAGTGATCGGGACAGGGAGGGACCAACTAATGAAAAACTGTTTTTT
TRBV29-1	TRBJ1-1	once	TRBD1	CSVAVRGDMNTEAFF	TGCAGCGTCGCTGTCAGGGGGGACATGAACACTGAAGCTTTCTTT
TRBV9	TRBJ1-2	-	-	CASSVGRASNGYTF	TGTGCCAGCAGCGTAGGCAGGGCCTCGAATGGCTACACCTTC
TRBV5-8	TRBJ2-1	once	-	CASRSVNEQFF	TGTGCCAGCAGGTCCGTCAATGAGCAGTTCTTC
TRBV5-1	TRBJ1-2	-	TRBD1	CASRETGDDGYTF	TGCGCCAGCAGGGAGACAGGGGACGATGGCTACACCTTC
TRBV5-1	TRBJ1-3	few	-	CASSLEGDGNTIYF	TGCGCCAGCAGCTTGGAGGGAGATGGAAACACCATATATTTT
TRBV27	TRBJ1-6	few	-	CASSSDRNNSPLHF	TGTGCCAGCAGCTCAGACAGAAATAATTCACCCCTCCACTTT
TRBV19	TRBJ2-6	-	-	CGAGANVLTF	TGTGGAGCAGGGGCCAACGTCCTGACTTTC
TRBV27	TRBJ2-7	few	-	CASKSGGFEQYF	TGTGCCAGCAAATCAGGCGGGTTCGAGCAGTACTTC
TRBV29-1	TRBJ2-2	-	-	CSVGDPGTPPGELFF	TGCAGCGTTGGGGATCCCGGGACTCCCCCCGGGGAGCTGTTTTTT
TRBV27	TRBJ1-5	once	-	CARLRSNQPQHF	TGTGCCCGCCTCCGGAGCAATCAGCCCCAGCATTTT
TRBV7-9	TRBJ2-5	few	-	CASSLDKETQYF	TGTGCCAGCAGCTTAGATAAAGAGACCCAGTACTTC
TRBV4-1	TRBJ2-1	-	-	CASSQGRAAYNEQFF	TGCGCCAGCAGCCAAGGGAGGGCAGCATACAATGAGCAGTTCTTC
TRBV30	TRBJ1-6	-	-	CAWSGRGGLEPLHF	TGTGCCTGGAGTGGCCGGGGGGGCCTTGAGCCCCTCCACTTT
TRBV3-1/TRBV3-2	TRBJ2-1	-	-	CASSQARGPFRNEQFF	TGTGCCAGCAGCCAAGCCCGGGGTCCTTTCAGGAATGAGCAGTTCTTC
TRBV9	TRBJ1-4	-	-	CASSQTTNEKLFF	TGTGCCAGCAGCCAAACAACTAATGAAAAACTGTTTTTT
TRBV9	TRBJ2-5	-	-	CASSVVGRVGETQYF	TGTGCCAGCAGCGTAGTCGGCAGGGTTGGAGAGACCCAGTACTTC
TRBV18	TRBJ2-3	-	TRBD1	CASSPLSGTGGSDTQYF	TGTGCCAGCTCACCGTTGTCCGGGACAGGGGGATCAGATACGCAGTATTTT
TRBV11-2	TRBJ1-1	-	-	CASSFAQGATAF	-
TRBV11-3	TRBJ2-1	-	TRBD1	CASSLVGQGSHEQFF	TGTGCCAGCAGCTTAGTGGGACAGGGGTCCCATGAGCAGTTCTTC
TRBV30	TRBJ2-1	-	TRBD1	CAGSGTVLIEQFF	TGTGCCGGCTCCGGGACAGTCCTTATTGAGCAGTTCTTC
TRBV7-2	TRBJ1-3	-	TRBD1	CASSTQGTGAGNTIYF	TGTGCCAGCAGCACCCAGGGAACAGGGGCAGGAAACACCATATATTTT
TRBV4-1	TRBJ2-3	-	TRBD2	CASSQDFGGASTDTQYF	TGCGCCAGCAGCCAAGATTTCGGGGGGGCTAGCACAGATACGCAGTATTTT
TRBV28	TRBJ1-3	-	-	CASRSELRGIDTIYF	TGTGCCAGCAGATCAGAACTCCGGGGGATAGACACCATATATTTT
TRBV4-2	TRBJ2-3	-	TRBD1	CASSQAGGLEDAFRTSTDTQYF	TGTGCCAGCAGCCAAGCAGGGGGTCTGGAGGACGCCTTCAGAACTAGCACAGATACGCAGTATTTT
TRBV28	TRBJ1-2	-	TRBD1	CASSLPGRGTGGYTF	TGTGCCAGCAGTTTACCTGGCAGGGGGACGGGTGGCTACACCTTC